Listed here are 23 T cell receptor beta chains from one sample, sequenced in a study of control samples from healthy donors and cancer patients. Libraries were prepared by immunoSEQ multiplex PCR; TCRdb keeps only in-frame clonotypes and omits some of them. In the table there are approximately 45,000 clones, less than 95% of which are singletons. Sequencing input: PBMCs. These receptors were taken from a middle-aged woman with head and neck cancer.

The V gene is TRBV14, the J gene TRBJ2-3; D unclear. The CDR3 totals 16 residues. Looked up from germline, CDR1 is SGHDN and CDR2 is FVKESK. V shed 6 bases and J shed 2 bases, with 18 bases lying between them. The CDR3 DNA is TGTGCCAGCAGTCTATACTCCGGGTTCCTCACAGATACGCAGTATTTT. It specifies CASSLYSGFLTDTQYF.

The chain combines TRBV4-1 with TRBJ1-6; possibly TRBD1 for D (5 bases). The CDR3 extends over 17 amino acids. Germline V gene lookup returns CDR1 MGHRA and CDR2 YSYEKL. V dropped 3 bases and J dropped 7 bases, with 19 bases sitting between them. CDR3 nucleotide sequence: TGCGCCAGCAGCCAGGTGCGGCTACGGGACGGGAATTCACCCCTCCACTTT. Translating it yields CASSQVRLRDGNSPLHF.

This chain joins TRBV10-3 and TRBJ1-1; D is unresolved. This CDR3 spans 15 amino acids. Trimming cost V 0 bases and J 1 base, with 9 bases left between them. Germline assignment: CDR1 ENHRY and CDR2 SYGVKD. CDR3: CAISESIPGNTEAFF. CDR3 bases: TGTGCCATCAGTGAGTCGATCCCCGGGAACACTGAAGCTTTCTTT.

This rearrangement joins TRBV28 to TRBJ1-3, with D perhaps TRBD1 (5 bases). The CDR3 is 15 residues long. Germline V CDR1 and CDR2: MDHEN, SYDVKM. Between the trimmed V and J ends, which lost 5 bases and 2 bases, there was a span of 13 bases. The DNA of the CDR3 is TGTGCCAGCAGTCCCCCAGGGCAAACTGGAAACACCATATATTTT. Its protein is CASSPPGQTGNTIYF.

DNA of the CDR3: TGTGCCAGCAGCTTCGGACAGAGACCTGGCTACACCTTC. Protein product: CASSFGQRPGYTF. This chain connects TRBV5-4 to TRBJ1-2; D perhaps matches TRBD1 (6 bases). The V end lost 2 bases, the J end lost 7 bases, and 12 bases lay between the germline ends. Germline lookup yields CDR1 SGHNT and CDR2 YYREEE (reference sequence). The CDR3 has 13 residues.

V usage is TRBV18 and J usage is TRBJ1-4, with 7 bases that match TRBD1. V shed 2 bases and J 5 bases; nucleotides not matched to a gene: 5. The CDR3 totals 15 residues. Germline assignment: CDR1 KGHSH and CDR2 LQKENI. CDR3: CASSPKTGWNEKLFF. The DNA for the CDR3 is TGTGCCAGCTCACCAAAGACAGGGTGGAATGAAAAACTGTTTTTT.

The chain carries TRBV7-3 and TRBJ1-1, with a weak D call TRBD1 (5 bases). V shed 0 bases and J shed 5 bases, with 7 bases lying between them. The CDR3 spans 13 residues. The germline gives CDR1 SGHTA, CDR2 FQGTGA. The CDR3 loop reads CASSLTGATEAFF. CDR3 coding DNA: TGTGCCAGCAGCTTAACAGGGGCGACTGAAGCTTTCTTT.

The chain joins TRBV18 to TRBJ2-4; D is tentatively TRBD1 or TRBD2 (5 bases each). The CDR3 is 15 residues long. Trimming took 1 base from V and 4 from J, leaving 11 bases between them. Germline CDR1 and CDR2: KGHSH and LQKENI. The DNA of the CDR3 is TGTGCCAGCTCACCACTCGGGACCGATAAAAACATTCAGTACTTC. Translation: CASSPLGTDKNIQYF.

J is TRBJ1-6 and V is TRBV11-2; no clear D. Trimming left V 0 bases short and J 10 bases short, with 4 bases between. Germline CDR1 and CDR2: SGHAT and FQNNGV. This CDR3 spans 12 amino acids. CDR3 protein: CASSLDGSPLHF. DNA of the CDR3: TGTGCCAGCAGCTTAGATGGGTCACCCCTCCACTTT.

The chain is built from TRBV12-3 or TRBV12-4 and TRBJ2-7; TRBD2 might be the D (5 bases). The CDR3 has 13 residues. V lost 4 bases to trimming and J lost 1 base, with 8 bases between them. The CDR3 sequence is CASSSGNSYEQYF. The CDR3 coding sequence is TGTGCCAGCAGTTCGGGAAATTCCTACGAGCAGTACTTC.

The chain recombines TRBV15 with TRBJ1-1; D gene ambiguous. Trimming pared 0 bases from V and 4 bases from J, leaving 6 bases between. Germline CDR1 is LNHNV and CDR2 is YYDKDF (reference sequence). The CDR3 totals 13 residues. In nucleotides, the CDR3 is TGTGCCACCAGCAGAGATGGTAGCACTGAAGCTTTCTTT. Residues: CATSRDGSTEAFF. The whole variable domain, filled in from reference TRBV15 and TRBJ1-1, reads DAMVIQNPRYQVTQFGKPVTLSCSQTLNHNVMYWYQQKSSQAPKLLFHYYDKDFNNEADTPDNFQSRRPNTSFCFLDIRSPGLGDTAMYLCATSRDGSTEAFFGQGTRLTVV.

The chain's CDR3 is CASSDSISWTTNEAFF. The CDR3 bases are TGTGCCAGCAGCGACTCTATCTCTTGGACTACCAATGAAGCTTTCTTT. The chain couples TRBV5-6 to TRBJ1-1, with D hard to call. The CDR3 has 16 residues. The germline V gene encodes CDR1 SGHDT and CDR2 YYEEEE. Trimming took 4 bases from V and 7 from J, leaving 23 bases between them.

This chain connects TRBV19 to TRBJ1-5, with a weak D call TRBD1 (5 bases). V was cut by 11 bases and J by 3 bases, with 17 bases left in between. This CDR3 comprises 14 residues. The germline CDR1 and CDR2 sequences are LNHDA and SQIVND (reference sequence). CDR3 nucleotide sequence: TGTGCCTCCAGGGCCTTCTTGGCCAATCAGCCCCAGCATTTT. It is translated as CASRAFLANQPQHF.

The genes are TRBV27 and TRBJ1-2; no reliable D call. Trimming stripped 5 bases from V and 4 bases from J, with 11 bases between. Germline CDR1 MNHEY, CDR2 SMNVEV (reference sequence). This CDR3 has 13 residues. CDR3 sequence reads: CASSPGGFYGYTF. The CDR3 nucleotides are TGTGCCAGCAGTCCGGGAGGGTTCTATGGCTACACCTTC.

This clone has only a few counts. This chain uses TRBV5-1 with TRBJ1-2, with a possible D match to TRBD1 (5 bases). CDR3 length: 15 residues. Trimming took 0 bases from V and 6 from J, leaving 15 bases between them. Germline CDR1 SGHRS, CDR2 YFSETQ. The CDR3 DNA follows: TGCGCCAGCAGCTTGGAGTCGGCAGGAGGGGATGGCTACACCTTC. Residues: CASSLESAGGDGYTF.

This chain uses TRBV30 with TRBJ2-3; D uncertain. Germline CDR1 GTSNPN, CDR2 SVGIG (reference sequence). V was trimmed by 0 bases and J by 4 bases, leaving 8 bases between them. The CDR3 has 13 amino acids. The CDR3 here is CAWSVFLADTQYF. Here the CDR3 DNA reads TGTGCCTGGAGTGTGTTCCTAGCAGATACGCAGTATTTT.

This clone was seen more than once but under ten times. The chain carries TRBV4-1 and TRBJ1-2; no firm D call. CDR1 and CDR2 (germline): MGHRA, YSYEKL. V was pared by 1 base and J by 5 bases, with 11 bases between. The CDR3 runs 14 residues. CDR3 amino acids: CASSQGLLGYGYTF. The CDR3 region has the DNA TGCGCCAGCAGCCAAGGGCTACTGGGGTATGGCTACACCTTC.

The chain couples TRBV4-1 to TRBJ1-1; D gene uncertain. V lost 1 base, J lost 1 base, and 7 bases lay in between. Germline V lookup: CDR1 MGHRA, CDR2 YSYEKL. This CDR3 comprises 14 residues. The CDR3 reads CASSQVPGNTEAFF. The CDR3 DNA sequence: TGCGCCAGCAGCCAAGTTCCGGGGAACACTGAAGCTTTCTTT.

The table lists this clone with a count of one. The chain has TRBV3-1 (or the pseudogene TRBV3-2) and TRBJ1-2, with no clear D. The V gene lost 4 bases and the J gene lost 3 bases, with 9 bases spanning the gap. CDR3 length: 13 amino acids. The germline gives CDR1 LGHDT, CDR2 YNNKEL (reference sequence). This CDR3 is CASSLRAYYGYTF. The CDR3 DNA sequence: TGTGCCAGCAGCCTGAGGGCATACTATGGCTACACCTTC.

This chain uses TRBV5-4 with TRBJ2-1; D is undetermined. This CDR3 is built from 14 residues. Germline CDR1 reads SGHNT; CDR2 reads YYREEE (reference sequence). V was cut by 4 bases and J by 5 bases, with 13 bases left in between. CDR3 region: CASSPTYGHNEQFF. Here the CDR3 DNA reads TGTGCCAGCAGCCCCACCTATGGGCACAATGAGCAGTTCTTC.

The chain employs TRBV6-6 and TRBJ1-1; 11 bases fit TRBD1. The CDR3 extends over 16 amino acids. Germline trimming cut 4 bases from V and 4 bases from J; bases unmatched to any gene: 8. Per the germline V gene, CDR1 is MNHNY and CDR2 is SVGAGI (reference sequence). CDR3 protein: CASSSPPGQGGTEAFF. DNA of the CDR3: TGTGCCAGCAGTTCCCCTCCGGGACAGGGGGGCACTGAAGCTTTCTTT.

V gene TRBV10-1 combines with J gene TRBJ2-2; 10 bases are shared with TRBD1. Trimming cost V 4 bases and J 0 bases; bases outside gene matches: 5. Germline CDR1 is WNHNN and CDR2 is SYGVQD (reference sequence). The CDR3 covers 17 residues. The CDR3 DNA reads TGCGCCAGCAGTGGCCGACAGGGGGCCGCGAACACCGGGGAGCTGTTTTTT. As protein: CASSGRQGAANTGELFF.

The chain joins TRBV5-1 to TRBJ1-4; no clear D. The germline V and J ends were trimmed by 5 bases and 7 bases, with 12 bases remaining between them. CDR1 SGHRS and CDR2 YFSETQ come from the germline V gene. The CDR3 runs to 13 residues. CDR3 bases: TGCGCCAGCAGTCGGGCTAGTGGTGAAAAACTGTTTTTT. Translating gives CASSRASGEKLFF.